This T cell receptor (beta chain) was sequenced in a study of CD8+CD57+ T cells in acquired aplastic anemia. Study-level results: Found in both controls and patients were twenty-nine CD8+ CDR3 sequences.

Profiling of TCR beta VDJ combinations and CDR3 sequences used genomic DNA as template. TCRdb called the reads again in MiXCR, with one record for every CDR3 protein. The data contain about 160,000 distinct CDR3 sequences, under 55% of them singletons. As concerns this clonotype: Its matching antigen is unknown.

Germline V gene lookup returns CDR1 SGHRS and CDR2 YFSETQ. V lost 0 bases and J 7 bases, leaving 14 bases between the germline ends. The CDR3 extends over 16 amino acids. The patients chosen for sequencing had shown expansion of CD8+CD57+ cells (detected by flow cytometry). The specimen sequenced was sorted CD4+, CD8+, or CD8+CD57+ T cells (not recorded which) from PBMCs. This rearrangement joins TRBV5-1 to TRBJ1-6, with D perhaps TRBD1 (6 bases). This receptor was identified in a human donor with aplastic anemia. The DNA for the CDR3 is TGCGCCAGCAGCTTGGCCGTAAGGGGGGGAAATTCACCCCTCCACTTT. It translates to CASSLAVRGGNSPLHF. Supplemented by reference TRBV5-1 and TRBJ1-6, the full variable domain reads KAGVTQTPRYLIKTRGQQVTLSCSPISGHRSVSWYQQTPGQGLQFLFEYFSETQRNKGNFPGRFSGRQFSNSRSEMNVSTLELGDSALYLCASSLAVRGGNSPLHFGNGTRLTVT.